The next 23 T cell receptor beta chains were all read from a single sample in a study of T cell repertoires in cytomegalovirus infection. TCRdb fed the reads into MiXCR, producing one record per CDR3 protein. The table shows under 800,000 distinct CDR3 sequences, with 20% to 25% occurring only once. The source material was CD8+ T cells from PBMCs. These receptors all stem from a human donor in good health (CMV status not recorded). Some clones in this sample may be carry-over from other donors' samples.

Only a few counts were recorded for this clonotype. V is TRBV12-3 or TRBV12-4 and J is TRBJ2-4, with D possibly being TRBD1 (6 bases). The V gene lost 2 bases and the J gene lost 3 bases, with 14 bases spanning the gap. The CDR3 totals 16 residues. DNA of the CDR3: TGTGCCAGCAGTTTACTGGGGACATCGGACAAAAACATTCAGTACTTC. It yields the protein CASSLLGTSDKNIQYF.

This clonotype was recorded many times. The chain combines TRBV7-2 with TRBJ2-3; 8 bases map to TRBD2. The CDR3 loop spans 16 amino acids. After removal of 5 bases from V and 4 bases from J, the junction contained 11 bases not matched to a gene. Germline-derived CDR1 and CDR2 are SGHTA and FQGNSA. The CDR3: CASSHFSGARADTQYF. CDR3 in DNA: TGTGCCAGCAGCCACTTTAGCGGGGCCAGGGCAGATACGCAGTATTTT. Full variable domain (rest looked up from reference TRBV7-2 and TRBJ2-3): GAGVSQSPSNKVTEKGKDVELRCDPISGHTALYWYRQSLGQGLEFLIYFQGNSAPDKSGLPSDRFSAERTGGSVSTLTIQRTQQEDSAVYLCASSHFSGARADTQYFGPGTRLTVL.

As regards this clonotype: Possible read error: a much larger clone is one base away. The rearrangement links TRBV12-3 or TRBV12-4 to TRBJ2-5; tentative D call: TRBD2 (6 bases). This CDR3 has 13 residues. Trimming pared 5 bases from V and 7 bases from J, leaving 14 bases between. The CDR3 loop reads CASSVGGPGTQYF. The CDR3 region has the DNA TGTGCCAGCAGTGTTGGAGGGCCCGGGACCCAGTACTTC.

The rearrangement links TRBV29-1 to TRBJ1-1; D uncertain. The CDR3 consists of 11 residues. Trimming shortened V by 7 bases and J by 9 bases, and 15 bases separated the two germline ends. Looked up from germline, CDR1 is SQVTM and CDR2 is ANQGSEA. CDR3 in amino acids: CSATLGVQAFF. CDR3 bases: TGCAGCGCTACACTCGGGGTACAAGCTTTCTTT.

The chain carries TRBV5-1 and TRBJ2-7; TRBD1 aligns across 7 bases. CDR3 size: 14 residues. In germline, CDR1 is SGHRS, CDR2 YFSETQ. V was pared by 4 bases and J by 3 bases, with 7 bases of the junction left unmatched. For the CDR3, the DNA is TGCGCCAGCAGCCTGGGGACAGTCGACTACGAGCAGTACTTC. This codes for CASSLGTVDYEQYF.

V and J are TRBV29-1 and TRBJ2-7; 9 nucleotides match TRBD1. Germline CDR1 SQVTM, CDR2 ANQGSEA. This CDR3 has 13 amino acids. Germline trimming cut 4 bases from V and 5 bases from J; bases unmatched to any gene: 6. This CDR3 is CSVGGTGIDEQYF. CDR3 nucleotides: TGCAGCGTTGGGGGGACAGGGATCGACGAGCAGTACTTC.

V gene TRBV6-2 or TRBV6-3 combines with J gene TRBJ2-3; 13 positions match TRBD2. Trimming removed 4 bases from V and 0 bases from J; junction bases left unmatched: 4. From germline, CDR1 is MNHEY and CDR2 SVGEGT. This CDR3 is 17 amino acids long. CDR3 nucleotide sequence: TGTGCCAGCAGTTCGGGACTAGCGGGGACTAGCACAGATACGCAGTATTTT. It encodes CASSSGLAGTSTDTQYF.

This chain uses TRBV10-3 with TRBJ2-1; 8 bases map to TRBD2. V gave up 7 bases and J gave up 4 bases; unmatched junction bases: 6. CDR1 is ENHRY, CDR2 SYGVKD, per germline. The CDR3 extends over 14 amino acids. The DNA for the CDR3 is TGTGCCATCACGGGGGGGGCGAGTTACAATGAGCAGTTCTTC. It codes for CAITGGASYNEQFF.

The chain has TRBV27 and TRBJ1-5; D is possibly TRBD1 (6 bases). This CDR3 comprises 16 residues. Germline CDR1 is MNHEY and CDR2 is SMNVEV (reference sequence). Trimming shortened V by 5 bases and J by 2 bases, and 16 bases separated the two germline ends. The CDR3 sequence is CASSPLAGDGNQPQHF. DNA of the CDR3: TGTGCCAGCAGTCCCCTCGCAGGGGACGGCAATCAGCCCCAGCATTTT.

This clonotype has just a few counts. J is TRBJ2-1 and V is TRBV7-3; 11 bases are shared with TRBD2. This CDR3 contains 12 residues. V lost 6 bases and J lost 11; bases outside the gene matches: 3. Germline loops: CDR1 SGHTA, CDR2 FQGTGA. This CDR3 is CASRGTSGKQFF. CDR3 sequence (DNA): TGTGCCAGCAGAGGGACTAGCGGAAAGCAGTTCTTC.

The chain uses TRBV6-2 or TRBV6-3 and TRBJ2-7; D is possibly TRBD1 or TRBD2 (6 bases each). The V gene's germline CDR1 is MNHEY and CDR2 SVGEGT. V gave up 5 bases and J gave up 5 bases, with 13 bases separating them. The CDR3 totals 13 residues. CDR3 amino acids: CASSRPRGDEQYV. CDR3 coding DNA: TGTGCCAGCAGTAGACCGAGGGGGGACGAGCAGTACGTC.

The V gene is TRBV20-1, the J gene TRBJ2-7; 11 bases map to TRBD2. Germline CDR1 is DFQATT and CDR2 is SNEGSKA (reference sequence). The V segment lost 4 bases and the J segment 3 bases; nucleotides outside the gene matches: 8. The CDR3 runs 15 residues. The CDR3 loop is CSAISGGVAYYEQYF. DNA of the CDR3: TGCAGTGCTATTAGCGGGGGGGTAGCATACTACGAGCAGTACTTC.

In this sample, this clonotype turned up a few times. This CDR3 reads CACLWSGSLGPEAFF. DNA for the CDR3: TGTGCCTGTCTGTGGTCAGGGTCGCTAGGTCCTGAAGCTTTCTTT. This sequence joins TRBV2 and TRBJ1-1; D may be TRBD1 (5 bases). The CDR3 has 15 residues. V was trimmed by 11 bases and J by 6 bases, leaving 25 bases between them. Germline V gene lookup returns CDR1 SNHLY and CDR2 FYNNEI.

This clonotype was detected only a few times. J is TRBJ2-4 and V is TRBV6-2 or TRBV6-3; D possibly matches TRBD1 or TRBD2 (6 bases each). The germline V and J ends were trimmed by 8 bases and 0 bases, with 26 bases remaining between them. Looked up from germline, CDR1 is MNHEY and CDR2 is SVGEGT. The CDR3 loop spans 19 amino acids. The CDR3 region is CASGVLQGGRGEAKNIQYF. CDR3 nucleotides: TGTGCCAGCGGAGTTCTCCAAGGGGGGAGAGGAGAAGCCAAAAACATTCAGTACTTC.

This clonotype has more than one count but fewer than ten. This chain links TRBV20-1 with TRBJ1-1; D call uncertain. The germline CDR1 and CDR2 sequences are DFQATT and SNEGSKA (reference sequence). With 1 base removed from V and 2 bases from J, the gap between germline ends came to 11 bases. CDR3 length: 14 amino acids. The CDR3 sequence is CSARVSEENTEAFF. The CDR3 DNA follows: TGCAGTGCTAGAGTTTCAGAGGAAAACACTGAAGCTTTCTTT.

This clonotype showed up just a few times. The gene calls are TRBV4-2 and TRBJ1-1, with D possibly being TRBD1 (5 bases). V lost 0 bases to trimming and J lost 3 bases, with 20 bases between them. The CDR3 loop spans 18 amino acids. Germline CDR1 is LGHNA and CDR2 is YNFKEQ. The CDR3 DNA follows: TGTGCCAGCAGCCAAGATCTCGGCAGGGAATCGTACGACACTGAAGCTTTCTTT. Its translation: CASSQDLGRESYDTEAFF.

This clonotype appeared a few times. The CDR3: CASSQSLIGHEAFF. The CDR3 nucleotides are TGTGCCAGCAGCCAATCATTAATTGGACACGAAGCTTTCTTT. V usage is TRBV14 and J usage is TRBJ1-1, with D maybe TRBD1 (5 bases). V was trimmed by 2 bases and J by 8 bases, leaving 15 bases between them. The germline V gene has CDR1 SGHDN and CDR2 FVKESK. There are 14 residues in the CDR3.

This clonotype showed up just a few times. The rearrangement joins TRBV28 to TRBJ2-7, with 11 positions matching TRBD2. The CDR3 contains 16 residues. The germline V gene encodes CDR1 MDHEN and CDR2 SYDVKM. V trimming: 3 bases; J trimming: 5 bases; junction bases outside the gene matches: 9. The CDR3 region has the DNA TGTGCCAGCAGTTTGGCTAGCGGGGGGTGGGGTAACGAGCAGTACGTC. Translating it yields CASSLASGGWGNEQYV.

This clonotype was picked up a small number of times. The CDR3 is CASSYSRVNEQFF. The DNA of the CDR3 is TGTGCCAGCAGTTACTCGAGAGTCAATGAGCAGTTCTTC. V gene TRBV6-6 combines with J gene TRBJ2-1; D ambiguous. Trimming took 0 bases from V and 6 from J, leaving 6 bases between them. This CDR3 has 13 amino acids. The V gene's germline CDR1 is MNHNY and CDR2 SVGAGI (reference sequence).

The table lists this clonotype with many counts. The V and J genes are TRBV7-9 and TRBJ2-7; possible D gene TRBD2, 6 bases. V shed 5 bases and J shed 6 bases, with 11 bases lying between them. The CDR3 totals 12 residues. Germline CDR1 SEHNR, CDR2 FQNEAQ (reference sequence). The chain's CDR3 is CASSPAGSEQYF. The DNA for the CDR3 is TGTGCCAGCAGCCCGGCGGGGAGCGAGCAGTACTTC.

This clonotype was seen only a few times. The chain recombines TRBV27 with TRBJ2-1; D not resolved. This CDR3 is 15 amino acids long. The germline V and J ends were trimmed by 2 bases and 2 bases, with 10 bases remaining between them. Germline CDR1 and CDR2: MNHEY and SMNVEV (reference sequence). Here the CDR3 reads CASSLPGITYNEQFF. The CDR3 DNA sequence: TGTGCCAGCAGTTTACCGGGCATTACCTACAATGAGCAGTTCTTC.

This clonotype occurred many times. The chain uses TRBV7-2 and TRBJ1-5; D perhaps matches TRBD1 (6 bases). The V and J ends lost 1 base and 10 bases respectively, with 14 bases between them. Germline V gene lookup returns CDR1 SGHTA and CDR2 FQGNSA. This CDR3 is built from 14 residues. CDR3 residues: CASSLDTGLGPQHF. The CDR3 DNA is TGTGCCAGCAGCTTAGATACAGGGCTGGGCCCCCAGCATTTT.

This clonotype has more than one count but fewer than ten. This chain connects TRBV4-1 to TRBJ2-1, with TRBD1 matching 11 bases. The CDR3 runs to 17 residues. J lost 8 bases, V lost 0 bases, and 9 bases had no gene match. Per germline, CDR1 MGHRA and CDR2 YSYEKL. The CDR3 protein is CASSQEAVGQGVDEQFF. The DNA for the CDR3 is TGCGCCAGCAGCCAAGAAGCCGTGGGACAGGGGGTCGATGAGCAGTTCTTC.